The 4 T cell receptor beta chains below were found in one sample sequenced in a study of shared clonotypes between healthy human individuals. Generated by immunoSEQ multiplex PCR, the TCRdb table keeps only in-frame clones and is missing some. The sample includes some 1.5 million clones, approximately 98% of them seen just once. The sample consisted of naive CD4+ T cells sorted from blood. Subset indicated: CD45RA+ positively selected. Receptor source: a man aged 30-40 years in good health.

V is TRBV18 and J is TRBJ1-1; perhaps TRBD1 as D (5 bases). The germline V gene has CDR1 KGHSH and CDR2 LQKENI. The V gene lost 3 bases and the J gene lost 4 bases, with 15 bases spanning the gap. The CDR3 has 15 amino acids. Here the CDR3 DNA reads TGTGCCAGCTCACCCCGCCCGGGGAGGGGCACTGAAGCTTTCTTT. It encodes CASSPRPGRGTEAFF.

The chain is built from TRBV2 and TRBJ2-1; no clear D. The CDR3 runs to 13 residues. Trimming removed 3 bases at V and 5 bases at J, with 8 bases between. Germline V gives CDR1 SNHLY, CDR2 FYNNEI. The CDR3 DNA reads TGTGCCAGCAGTGAGAACACCAACAATGAGCAGTTCTTC. Its protein is CASSENTNNEQFF.

The genes are TRBV28 and TRBJ1-2, with TRBD1 as a possible D gene (6 bases). Germline assignment: CDR1 MDHEN and CDR2 SYDVKM. The germline V and J ends were trimmed by 8 bases and 4 bases, with 11 bases remaining between them. The CDR3 consists of 12 residues. The CDR3, as DNA: TGTGCCAGCCAGGGGTGGGGCTATGGCTACACCTTC. This gives the protein CASQGWGYGYTF.

The chain recombines TRBV11-2 with TRBJ2-3; D may be TRBD2 (5 bases). The germline V gene has CDR1 SGHAT and CDR2 FQNNGV. CDR3 length: 15 residues. V lost 5 bases and J lost 0, with 12 bases in between. The CDR3 spells CASSPRTLSTDTQYF. Written as DNA, the CDR3 is TGTGCCAGCAGCCCCCGGACTCTTAGCACAGATACGCAGTATTTT.